Listed below are T cell receptor beta chains from one sample, sequenced in a study of cytotoxic CD8 clonotypes in ibrutinib-treated CLL. Assay: immunoSEQ multiplex PCR; the TCRdb copy retains only in-frame clones and omits some. The sample lists approximately 170,000 clones; 70% to 90% were seen once. Material: PBMCs, obtained at disease progression, from a patient treated with ibrutinib. The source of these receptors is a human donor with chronic lymphocytic leukemia. Each CDR3 is given with its conserved first and last residue. Each record gives: CDR3 length, V gene, D gene, J gene, clone size, CDR3 protein, CDR3 DNA. The D gene is left open where the match is weak. Some rows have no size entry. The others give once, few or many, or a class for an expanded clone.

>17|TRBV2|TRBD2|TRBJ2-1|NA
CASRSRLAGGPSNEQFF
TGTGCCAGCAGGTCCAGACTAGCGGGAGGGCCAAGCAATGAGCAGTTCTTC
>15|TRBV7-6|TRBD1|TRBJ2-7|NA
CASSLITGGTYEQYF
TGTGCCAGCAGCTTAATAACAGGGGGTACCTACGAGCAGTACTTC
>15|TRBV9|NA|TRBJ2-3|NA
CASSRMSVQPDTQYF
TGTGCCAGCAGCAGAATGAGCGTCCAACCAGATACGCAGTATTTT
>16|TRBV14|NA|TRBJ1-2|NA
CASSQESVEGIYGYTF
TGTGCCAGCAGCCAAGAGTCCGTGGAGGGGATTTATGGCTACACCTTC
>16|TRBV19|NA|TRBJ2-7|NA
CASSIAAGLRPREQYF
TGTGCCAGTAGTATCGCGGCAGGCCTTAGACCTCGCGAGCAGTACTTC
>12|TRBV19|NA|TRBJ2-7|NA
CASSGNWYEQYF
TGTGCCAGTAGTGGGAACTGGTACGAGCAGTACTTC
>15|TRBV6-5|NA|TRBJ2-3|NA
CASSRGGESTDTQYF
TGTGCCAGCAGCCGTGGCGGGGAGAGCACAGATACGCAGTATTTT
>13|TRBV7-2|NA|TRBJ2-7|NA
CASRITIGYEQYF
TGTGCCAGCAGGATTACGATAGGGTACGAGCAGTACTTC
>13|TRBV5-1|NA|TRBJ1-4|NA
CASSFQSNEKLFF
TGCGCCAGCAGCTTCCAGAGTAACGAAAAACTGTTTTTT
>15|TRBV6-5|TRBD1|TRBJ1-5|NA
CASRQGGPSNQPQHF
TGTGCCAGCAGACAAGGGGGCCCTAGCAATCAGCCCCAGCATTTT
>16|TRBV4-1|TRBD2|TRBJ2-1|once
CASSLQTSGSYNEQFF
TGCGCCAGCAGCCTGCAGACTAGCGGATCCTACAATGAGCAGTTCTTC
>13|TRBV10-3|TRBD1|TRBJ2-7|once
CAISEGQGYEQYF
TGTGCCATCAGTGAGGGACAGGGATACGAGCAGTACTTC
>14|TRBV18|NA|TRBJ1-1|NA
CASSPMAGNTEAFF
TGTGCCAGCTCACCAATGGCAGGGAACACTGAAGCTTTCTTT
>18|TRBV4-1|NA|TRBJ1-5|NA
CASSQGLIGGFSNQPQHF
TGCGCCAGCAGCCAAGGCCTAATTGGGGGATTCAGCAATCAGCCCCAGCATTTT
>15|TRBV6-5|NA|TRBJ1-1|NA
CASSRVPSGNTEAFF
TGTGCCAGCAGCCGCGTCCCCTCTGGGAACACTGAAGCTTTCTTT
>17|TRBV4-1|TRBD2|TRBJ2-7|few
CASSQPGLAGGTYEQYF
TGCGCCAGCAGCCAACCGGGACTAGCGGGAGGAACCTACGAGCAGTACTTC
>14|TRBV27|TRBD2|TRBJ2-7|NA
CASSFNSGTYEQYF
TGTGCCAGCAGTTTCAATAGCGGGACGTACGAGCAGTACTTC
>16|TRBV7-9|TRBD2|TRBJ2-7|few
CASSISGGPRSYEQYF
TGTGCCAGCAGTATTAGCGGGGGTCCCCGCTCCTACGAGCAGTACTTC
>13|TRBV7-9|NA|TRBJ2-7|NA
CASSSLLAYEQYF
TGTGCCAGCAGCTCACTACTAGCATACGAGCAGTACTTC
>14|TRBV4-2|NA|TRBJ1-5|NA
CASSQDHQGQPQHF
TGTGCCAGCAGCCAAGATCATCAAGGGCAGCCCCAGCATTTT
>17|TRBV7-6|NA|TRBJ2-2|NA
CASSLAFRTHGSGELFF
TGTGCCAGCAGCTTAGCATTCCGAACACACGGTTCCGGGGAGCTGTTTTTT
>16|TRBV19|TRBD1|TRBJ2-7|NA
CASSPSGTGGNYEQYF
TGTGCCAGTAGTCCCTCCGGGACAGGGGGTAACTACGAGCAGTACTTC
>16|TRBV28|TRBD1|TRBJ2-7|NA
CASSETGTGIRYEQYF
TGTGCCAGCAGTGAGACCGGGACAGGTATCCGGTACGAGCAGTACTTC
>18|TRBV28|TRBD2|TRBJ2-7|medium-sized
CASSLLLAGGGVVYEQYF
TGTGCCAGCAGTTTACTCCTTGCGGGAGGGGGCGTCGTGTACGAGCAGTACTTC
>12|TRBV29-1|NA|TRBJ1-2|NA
CSVDVPAYGYTF
TGCAGCGTTGATGTTCCAGCCTATGGCTACACCTTC
>15|TRBV5-4|TRBD2|TRBJ2-1|NA
CASTQSGLADNEQFF
TGTGCCAGCACACAGTCGGGACTAGCGGACAATGAGCAGTTCTTC
>18|TRBV19|TRBD2|TRBJ2-3|NA
CATAPSGRVFSQQDTQYF
TGTGCCACCGCCCCCAGCGGGAGGGTTTTCAGCCAACAAGATACGCAGTATTTT
>15|TRBV9|TRBD1|TRBJ2-1|NA
CASTEGAHGDNEQFF
TGTGCCAGCACAGAGGGGGCCCACGGAGACAATGAGCAGTTCTTC
>15|TRBV28|TRBD2|TRBJ2-3|NA
CASSLGTSGRYTQYF
TGTGCCAGCAGTTTAGGGACTAGCGGGAGATATACGCAGTATTTT
>18|TRBV7-2|TRBD2|TRBJ2-1|NA
CASSLVGLAGGPVNEQFF
TGTGCCAGCAGCTTAGTAGGACTAGCGGGAGGGCCGGTCAATGAGCAGTTCTTC
>14|TRBV5-1|NA|TRBJ1-1|NA
CASSYETGYTEAFF
TGCGCCAGCAGCTACGAGACAGGATACACTGAAGCTTTCTTT
>14|TRBV19|NA|TRBJ2-7|NA
CASSSPGQSYEQYF
TGTGCCAGTAGTAGTCCGGGACAAAGCTACGAGCAGTACTTC
>11|TRBV20-1|NA|TRBJ1-1|once
CSALRTTEAFF
TGCAGTGCTCTACGCACCACTGAAGCTTTCTTT
>15|TRBV6-1|NA|TRBJ2-2|NA
CASSAHTDLRGELFF
TGTGCCAGCAGCGCCCATACGGACTTACGGGGGGAGCTGTTTTTT
>14|TRBV27|NA|TRBJ1-2|NA
CASSLASGFSGYTF
TGTGCCAGCAGTTTAGCATCAGGGTTCAGTGGCTACACCTTC
>12|TRBV11-2|NA|TRBJ2-7|NA
CASSLDSYEQYF
TGTGCCAGCAGCTTAGACTCCTACGAGCAGTACTTC